This is a list of T cell receptor beta chains from one sample in a study of long-term antiretroviral therapy in people with HIV. Profiling relied on immunoSEQ multiplex PCR, and the TCRdb table lists in-frame clones only, not all of them. The sample has approximately 30,000 clones; 70% to 80% are singletons. The sequencing used unsorted PBMCs, collected 1.9 years after starting antiretroviral therapy. All receptors derive from a man between 18 and 29 years old with HIV. Both conserved end residues are part of each CDR3. D genes are given only for firm matches. Not all rows give a size; the values are once, few, many and, for expanded clones, a class.

d_call | j_call | v_call | clone_size | cdr3_aa | cdr3_nt
TRBD2 | TRBJ2-3 | TRBV11-2 | - | CASSQGTSGAYTQYF | TGTGCCAGCAGCCAAGGGACTAGCGGGGCTTATACGCAGTATTTT
TRBD1 | TRBJ1-2 | TRBV2 | - | CASRPTQGVGVGYTF | TGTGCCAGCAGGCCCACACAGGGGGTGGGGGTTGGCTACACCTTC
- | TRBJ1-4 | TRBV11-2 | - | CASSLQVQGREKLFF | TGTGCCAGCAGCTTACAAGTACAGGGCAGGGAAAAACTGTTTTTT
- | TRBJ1-1 | TRBV6-5 | - | CASSYPSRSEAFF | TGTGCCAGCAGTTACCCCAGTAGGTCTGAAGCTTTCTTT
- | TRBJ1-4 | TRBV28 | - | CASSFPGPGNEKLFF | TGTGCCAGCAGTTTTCCGGGCCCAGGGAATGAAAAACTGTTTTTT
- | TRBJ2-1 | TRBV10-2 | - | CASSDQTRKGNEQFF | TGCGCCAGCAGTGACCAAACTAGGAAAGGCAATGAGCAGTTCTTC
- | TRBJ2-5 | TRBV5-4 | - | CASSLGQERNF | TGTGCCAGCAGCTTGGGACAAGAGAGGAACTTC
- | TRBJ1-2 | TRBV20-1 | - | CSVNGYTF | TGCAGTGTAAATGGCTACACCTTC
TRBD2 | TRBJ2-5 | TRBV4-1 | - | CASSRLAGGGQETQYF | TGCGCCAGCAGCCGATTAGCGGGAGGAGGACAAGAGACCCAGTACTTC
- | TRBJ1-5 | TRBV4-2 | - | CASSQDFKPRTYSNQPQHF | TGTGCCAGCAGCCAAGATTTTAAACCACGGACTTATAGCAATCAGCCCCAGCATTTT
- | TRBJ1-1 | TRBV6-5 | - | CASSKGWDTEAFF | TGTGCCAGCAGCAAGGGATGGGACACTGAAGCTTTCTTT
TRBD2 | TRBJ2-1 | TRBV19 | - | CASSMGGSSYNEQFF | TGTGCCAGTAGTATGGGGGGGAGCTCCTACAATGAGCAGTTCTTC
- | TRBJ2-2 | TRBV7-8 | - | CASSLSGELFF | TGTGCCAGCAGCTTGTCCGGGGAGCTGTTTTTT
- | TRBJ1-2 | TRBV5-1 | - | CASSASGDGYTF | TGCGCCAGCAGCGCCTCAGGGGATGGCTACACCTTC
- | TRBJ1-5 | TRBV28 | - | CASRDSGNQPQHF | TGTGCCAGCAGGGACTCGGGCAATCAGCCCCAGCATTTT
- | TRBJ1-1 | TRBV6-6 | - | CASSWMNTEAFF | TGTGCCAGCAGTTGGATGAACACTGAAGCTTTCTTT
- | TRBJ2-3 | TRBV9 | - | CASSLPGLDTQYF | TGTGCCAGCAGCCTCCCGGGACTAGATACGCAGTATTTT
- | TRBJ2-6 | TRBV2 | - | CASTLLGRNSGANVLTF | TGTGCCAGCACCCTTTTGGGGCGGAACTCTGGGGCCAACGTCCTGACTTTC
- | TRBJ1-5 | TRBV19 | - | CASSRGRDQPQHF | TGTGCCAGTAGTCGGGGGCGAGATCAGCCCCAGCATTTT
TRBD1 | TRBJ1-1 | TRBV23-1 | - | CASSRNKEQGGQGVLVAFF | TGCGCCAGCAGTCGCAACAAAGAACAAGGGGGACAGGGGGTACTGGTAGCTTTCTTT
- | TRBJ2-1 | TRBV11-1 | - | CASSFSRDPNYEQFF | TGTGCCAGCAGCTTCAGCAGGGATCCTAACTATGAGCAGTTCTTC
TRBD2 | TRBJ2-4 | TRBV27 | - | CASSQSGGNIQYF | TGTGCCAGCAGTCAGAGCGGGGGTAACATTCAGTACTTC
TRBD2 | TRBJ2-3 | TRBV6-4 | - | CASSDLAGSTDTQYF | TGTGCCAGCAGTGACCTAGCGGGGAGCACAGATACGCAGTATTTT
TRBD1 | TRBJ1-4 | TRBV7-9 | - | CASSLGQAPNEKLFF | TGTGCCAGCAGCTTGGGACAGGCCCCTAATGAAAAACTGTTTTTT
- | TRBJ2-3 | TRBV18 | - | CASSPQGVGADTQYF | TGTGCCAGCTCACCACAGGGTGTCGGGGCAGATACGCAGTATTTT
- | TRBJ1-3 | TRBV4-1 | - | CASSQGRVAGNTIYF | TGCGCCAGCAGCCAAGGTAGGGTTGCTGGAAACACCATATATTTT
TRBD2 | TRBJ2-1 | TRBV6-1 | - | CASSVITSGGDEQFF | TGTGCCAGCAGTGTGATAACTAGCGGGGGGGATGAGCAGTTCTTC
- | TRBJ1-2 | TRBV5-6 | - | CASSRSEGKRYGYTF | TGTGCCAGCAGCCGTTCGGAGGGCAAGAGATATGGCTACACCTTC
- | TRBJ1-1 | TRBV18 | - | CASSPPSQQGRGEAFF | TGTGCCAGCTCACCGCCCTCCCAACAGGGCCGAGGGGAAGCTTTCTTT
- | TRBJ1-5 | TRBV19 | medium-sized | CASSFAGGRERQPQHF | TGTGCCAGTAGTTTTGCCGGGGGGCGAGAAAGGCAGCCCCAGCATTTT
- | TRBJ2-2 | TRBV21-1 | - | CASSNRHLGELFF | TGTGCCAGCAGCAATCGGCATCTCGGGGAGCTGTTTTTT
- | TRBJ1-1 | TRBV14 | few | CASSQVGAMNTEAFF | TGTGCCAGCAGCCAAGTAGGGGCCATGAACACTGAAGCTTTCTTT
TRBD1 | TRBJ2-7 | TRBV4-1 | - | CASSQGPGQGYEQYF | TGCGCCAGCAGCCAAGGCCCCGGACAGGGCTACGAGCAGTACTTC
- | TRBJ2-5 | TRBV27 | - | CASRGAAQETQYF | TGTGCCAGTAGAGGAGCGGCGCAAGAGACCCAGTACTTC
- | TRBJ1-5 | TRBV7-6 | - | CASSQNPGGGSGNQPQHF | TGTGCCAGCAGCCAAAACCCCGGTGGCGGGTCAGGTAATCAGCCCCAGCATTTT
- | TRBJ1-1 | TRBV11-2 | - | CASSLGQGIGAFF | TGTGCCAGCAGCTTAGGCCAGGGGATAGGAGCTTTCTTT
- | TRBJ1-5 | TRBV27 | - | CASSLSGDGYQPQHF | TGTGCCAGCAGTTTATCGGGGGACGGGTATCAGCCCCAGCATTTT
- | TRBJ2-7 | TRBV7-2 | few | CATKDLYLYEQYF | TGTGCCACCAAGGATTTGTATCTCTACGAGCAGTACTTC
- | TRBJ1-5 | TRBV2 | few | CASGNQPQHF | TGTGCCAGCGGCAATCAGCCCCAGCATTTT
TRBD2 | TRBJ2-5 | TRBV6-5 | - | CASSYRLAGGPETQYF | TGTGCCAGCAGTTACCGACTAGCGGGGGGTCCAGAGACCCAGTACTTC
- | TRBJ1-4 | TRBV9 | once | CASSVRDKTNEKLFF | TGTGCCAGCAGCGTTAGGGACAAAACTAATGAAAAACTGTTTTTT
- | TRBJ2-7 | TRBV10-1 | few | CASSETGNYEQYF | TGCGCCAGCAGTGAGACCGGGAACTACGAGCAGTACTTC
- | TRBJ1-1 | TRBV28 | - | CASSYFRAEAFF | TGTGCCAGCAGTTATTTTAGGGCTGAAGCTTTCTTT
TRBD1 | TRBJ2-2 | TRBV28 | - | CASTSGGQGTNGELFF | TGTGCCAGCACCTCCGGGGGACAGGGGACTAACGGGGAGCTGTTTTTT
- | TRBJ1-3 | TRBV28 | - | CASSLYGVNSGNTIYF | TGTGCCAGCAGTTTATATGGCGTTAACTCGGGAAACACCATATATTTT
- | TRBJ1-1 | TRBV7-9 | - | CASSLEQNTEAFF | TGTGCCAGCAGCTTAGAGCAGAACACTGAAGCTTTCTTT
- | TRBJ1-3 | TRBV9 | - | CASSPGDGRNTIYF | TGTGCCAGCAGCCCAGGGGACGGCAGAAACACCATATATTTT